This T cell receptor (beta chain) is from a study of T cells in Graves' hyperthyroidism and ophthalmopathy. From roughly 9.2 ml of fresh peripheral blood, PBMCs were isolated. Study-level findings and limits: Ophthalmopathy and stable hyperthyroidism were told apart by a 13 V-J model. Most thyroid-expanded clonotypes above 0.001 were also found in blood.

V gave up 5 bases and J gave up 1 base, with 11 bases separating them. Germline V gives CDR1 LNHDA, CDR2 SQIVND (reference sequence). The CDR3 covers 14 residues. In its sample, this clonotype was seen once. Its antigen is unknown. Researchers took RNA transcripts and amplified the TCR beta CDR3 regions from them. Primed by the HTBI set, a first-round RT-PCR was run on the TCR CDR3. One entry per CDR3 protein, called by TCRdb with MiXCR from the multiplex PCR reads. Of under 700,000 distinct CDR3 sequences in the sample, over 15% were seen once. Sequencing was carried out using blood. The V gene is TRBV19, the J gene TRBJ1-1, with D unresolved. The source is a woman under 30 with Graves' hyperthyroidism. CDR3 residues: CASSEHPKNTEAFF. The DNA of the CDR3 is TGTGCCAGTAGTGAACATCCAAAGAACACTGAAGCTTTCTTT.